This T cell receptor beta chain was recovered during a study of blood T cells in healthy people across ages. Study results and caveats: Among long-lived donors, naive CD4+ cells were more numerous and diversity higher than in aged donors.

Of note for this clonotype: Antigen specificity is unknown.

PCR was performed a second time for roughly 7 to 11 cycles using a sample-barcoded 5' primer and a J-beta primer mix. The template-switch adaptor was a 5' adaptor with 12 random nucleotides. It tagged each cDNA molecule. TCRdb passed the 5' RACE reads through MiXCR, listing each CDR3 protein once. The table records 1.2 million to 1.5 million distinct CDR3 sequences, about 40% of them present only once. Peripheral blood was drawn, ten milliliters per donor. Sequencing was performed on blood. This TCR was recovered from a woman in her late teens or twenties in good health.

CDR3 sequence: CSARARGVVSYEQYF. The CDR3 DNA sequence: TGCAGTGCTAGAGCTAGGGGGGTCGTCTCCTACGAGCAGTACTTC. This chain links TRBV20-1 with TRBJ2-7, with D possibly called TRBD1 or TRBD2 (6 bases each). Germline V gene lookup returns CDR1 DFQATT and CDR2 SNEGSKA (reference sequence). V lost 1 base and J 0 bases, leaving 13 bases between the germline ends. CDR3 length: 15 amino acids.